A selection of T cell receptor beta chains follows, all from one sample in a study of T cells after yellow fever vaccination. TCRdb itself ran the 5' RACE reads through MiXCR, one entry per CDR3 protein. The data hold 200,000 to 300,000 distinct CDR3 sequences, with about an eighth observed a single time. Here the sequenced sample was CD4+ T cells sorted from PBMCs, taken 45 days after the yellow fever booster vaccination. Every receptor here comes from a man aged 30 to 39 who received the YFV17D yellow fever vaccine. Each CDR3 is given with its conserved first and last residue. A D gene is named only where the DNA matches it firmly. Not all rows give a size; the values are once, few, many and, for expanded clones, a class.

CDR3aa: CASSQDISSRNTGELFF; CDR3nt: TGCGCCAGCAGCCAAGATATTTCGTCCCGGAACACCGGGGAGCTGTTTTTT; d_gene: .; v_gene: TRBV4-3; j_gene: TRBJ2-2; abundance: few
CDR3aa: CASSRLPVGTYEQYF; CDR3nt: TGCGCCAGCAGCAGACTTCCAGTTGGGACCTACGAGCAGTACTTC; d_gene: .; v_gene: TRBV5-1; j_gene: TRBJ2-7; abundance: .
CDR3aa: CASSASKAHEQYF; CDR3nt: TGTGCCAGCAGCGCGTCTAAGGCCCACGAGCAGTACTTC; d_gene: .; v_gene: TRBV7-3; j_gene: TRBJ2-7; abundance: .
CDR3aa: CASSLATDSYEQYF; CDR3nt: TGCGCCAGCAGCTTGGCCACAGATAGCTACGAGCAGTACTTC; d_gene: .; v_gene: TRBV5-1; j_gene: TRBJ2-7; abundance: many
CDR3aa: CASSTRPRQETQYF; CDR3nt: TGTGCCAGCAGCACACGACCTAGGCAAGAGACCCAGTACTTC; d_gene: .; v_gene: TRBV11-2; j_gene: TRBJ2-5; abundance: .
CDR3aa: CASSLAGRPYGYTF; CDR3nt: TGTGCTAGCAGCTTAGCGGGCAGGCCCTATGGCTACACCTTC; d_gene: .; v_gene: TRBV7-7; j_gene: TRBJ1-2; abundance: .
CDR3aa: CSARTGGDHEKLFF; CDR3nt: TGCAGTGCTAGGACAGGGGGAGATCATGAAAAACTGTTTTTT; d_gene: TRBD1; v_gene: TRBV20-1; j_gene: TRBJ1-4; abundance: .
CDR3aa: CSAKNEKLFF; CDR3nt: TGCAGTGCTAAAAATGAAAAACTGTTTTTT; d_gene: .; v_gene: TRBV20-1; j_gene: TRBJ1-4; abundance: few
CDR3aa: CSADDWRAGDYNEQFF; CDR3nt: TGCAGTGCGGACGACTGGAGAGCGGGGGACTACAATGAGCAGTTCTTC; d_gene: TRBD2; v_gene: TRBV20-1; j_gene: TRBJ2-1; abundance: .
CDR3aa: CSARGTSGIAKNIQYF; CDR3nt: TGCAGTGCGCGGGGGACTAGCGGTATAGCCAAAAACATTCAGTACTTC; d_gene: TRBD2; v_gene: TRBV20-1; j_gene: TRBJ2-4; abundance: many
CDR3aa: CASSLIGTVPSYEQYF; CDR3nt: TGCGCCAGCAGCTTGATCGGGACTGTTCCTTCCTACGAGCAGTACTTC; d_gene: .; v_gene: TRBV5-1; j_gene: TRBJ2-7; abundance: few
CDR3aa: CASSVYSGGLEQYF; CDR3nt: TGTGCCAGCAGCGTATATAGCGGGGGCCTTGAGCAGTACTTC; d_gene: TRBD2; v_gene: TRBV9; j_gene: TRBJ2-7; abundance: .
CDR3aa: CSARRTGIDNEQFF; CDR3nt: TGCAGTGCTAGAAGGACAGGGATCGACAATGAGCAGTTCTTC; d_gene: TRBD1; v_gene: TRBV20-1; j_gene: TRBJ2-1; abundance: few
CDR3aa: CASSSGTSAFMTDTQYF; CDR3nt: TGTGCCAGCAGCTCCGGGACCTCCGCTTTTATGACAGATACGCAGTATTTT; d_gene: .; v_gene: TRBV7-2; j_gene: TRBJ2-3; abundance: .